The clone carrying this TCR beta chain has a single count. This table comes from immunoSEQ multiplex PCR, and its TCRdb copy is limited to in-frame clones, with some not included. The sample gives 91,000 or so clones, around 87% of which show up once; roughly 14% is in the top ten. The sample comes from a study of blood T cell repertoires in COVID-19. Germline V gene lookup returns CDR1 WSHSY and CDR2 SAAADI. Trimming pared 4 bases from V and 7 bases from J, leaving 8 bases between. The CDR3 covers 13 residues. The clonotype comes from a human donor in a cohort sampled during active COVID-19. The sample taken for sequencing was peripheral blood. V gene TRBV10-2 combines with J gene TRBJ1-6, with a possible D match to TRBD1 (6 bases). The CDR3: CASSVDSNSPLHF. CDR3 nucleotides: TGCGCCAGCAGTGTGGACAGCAATTCACCCCTCCACTTT.